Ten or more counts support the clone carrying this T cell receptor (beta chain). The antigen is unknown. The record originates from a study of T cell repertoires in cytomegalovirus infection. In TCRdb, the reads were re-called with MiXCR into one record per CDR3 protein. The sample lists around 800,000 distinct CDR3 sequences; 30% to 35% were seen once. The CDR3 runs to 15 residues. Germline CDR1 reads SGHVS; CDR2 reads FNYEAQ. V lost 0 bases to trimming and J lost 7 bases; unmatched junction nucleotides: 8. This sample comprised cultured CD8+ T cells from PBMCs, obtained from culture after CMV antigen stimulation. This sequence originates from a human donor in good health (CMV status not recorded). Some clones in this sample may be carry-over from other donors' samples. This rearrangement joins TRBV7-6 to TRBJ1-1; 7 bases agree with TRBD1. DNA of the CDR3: TGTGCCAGCAGCTTAGCGGCAGGGGGGGTTGATGAAGCTTTCTTT. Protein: CASSLAAGGVDEAFF.